This TCR beta chain was identified during a study of blood T cell repertoires in COVID-19. This CDR3 has 17 residues. CDR1 and CDR2 (germline): LNHNV, YYDKDF (reference sequence). Deletions cut 1 base from V and 0 bases from J, with 13 bases between. Repertoires were generated with immunoSEQ multiplex PCR, while TCRdb's copy carries only in-frame clones and drops some. The sample lists about 190,000 clones; more than 70% were seen once. Material for sequencing was peripheral blood. The sequence was obtained from a woman in her forties who had recovered from COVID-19. J is TRBJ2-1 and V is TRBV15, with D perhaps TRBD2 (6 bases). CDR3 amino acids: CATSRGGAGSSYNEQFF. The DNA for the CDR3 is TGTGCCACCAGCAGAGGAGGAGCGGGCAGCTCCTACAATGAGCAGTTCTTC.